This T cell receptor (beta chain) was identified during a study of blood T cell repertoires in COVID-19 (dated by TCRdb to about 2020). For the study in its entirety: The collaborator samples originated in the United States, Italy and Spain and spanned the acute and convalescent phases of COVID-19. The material from the prospective study consisted of cDNA or gDNA derived from T cells, B-cell-depleted T cells, or PBMCs. Subjects who had been exposed to COVID-19, were actively infected with it, or had recovered from it provided the deeply sampled blood TCRbeta repertoires that made up the dataset. A freely available public database, intended as a resource for researchers studying the immune response to SARS-CoV-2, is where the repertoires were released. Samples came from the ongoing ImmuneRACE study (first 160 participants) plus 1,254 subjects from 6 global collaborators. The sample metadata nearly always contained a de-identified subject ID, COVID-19 status, age in years and sex. HLA class I and class II types, where available, came from metadata supplied by the sample provider rather than from assay-based typing.

From its cysteine to its phenylalanine, the CDR3 spans 13 amino acids. Just CDR3 DNA is preserved here, 39 bases in frame from base 1. The germline ends are 6 bases apart after V is trimmed by 1 base and J by 4 bases. Taken from the germline V gene, the CDR1 and CDR2 loops are SGHDT and YYEEEE. Beyond this particular receptor, the publication reports: The amount of clinical and demographic metadata varied by source and participant and was provided uncurated.

To note about this clone: Its binding antigen is unknown. Qualities for individual bases were not recorded, and no much larger clone is one base off.

The immunoSEQ Assay, a bias-controlled multiplex PCR, was used to amplify TCRbeta CDR3 regions from genomic DNA. In the original analysis: Nucleated cell counts per sample were estimated from amplification of reference gene primers within the assay. To quantify the absolute abundance of each unique TCRbeta CDR3 rearrangement, sequence reads were collapsed and filtered. For each sample, productive Simpson clonality was calculated as the square root of Simpson's diversity index across productive rearrangements. Imported from immuneACCESS, the table was reduced by TCRdb to in-frame sequences with V and J called. These copies leave out some clones; in studies compared against another copy, an unresolved V gene accounts for under half, and the cause of the remainder is not known. V and J calls plus clone size are reproduced from that table; the DNA served to infer D and trimming. This sample holds around 100,000 clones; approximately 92% were observed only once. Clones ranked in the top ten supply 5.7% of the sample.

Whole blood was collected in K2EDTA tubes by collaborating institutions according to the institutions' own protocols. For TCRbeta analysis, collaborator samples were shipped as frozen whole blood, as isolated PBMCs, or as DNA extracted from either sample type. The sample was peripheral blood. The source of this sequence is a man aged 50 or older with active COVID-19. The V and J genes are TRBV5-6 and TRBJ1-5, with the D gene too uncertain to name. Read as DNA, the sequence is TGTGCCAGCAGCTTGCGGGAAAATCAGCCCCAGCATTTT. The translation is CASSLRENQPQHF.